The 18 T cell receptor beta chains in this list originate from one sample, sequenced in a study of cytomegalovirus exposure and HLA in healthy donors. The method was immunoSEQ multiplex PCR; TCRdb's version includes in-frame clones alone and lacks a portion of them. The repertoire holds 55,000 to 80,000 clones, with roughly 95% as singletons. Material for sequencing was PBMCs. These receptors were obtained from a man younger than 35 in good health and CMV-seronegative.

CDR3 nucleotides: TGTGCCAGCAGCCCCTTGGGGACAGGGTATCGGTATGGCTACACCTTC. Its translation: CASSPLGTGYRYGYTF. V is TRBV14 and J is TRBJ1-2, with 9 bases lining up with TRBD1. V shed 4 bases, J shed 5 bases, and the junction held 11 bases outside the gene matches. CDR3 length: 16 residues. From germline, CDR1 is SGHDN and CDR2 FVKESK.

The J gene is TRBJ2-2, the V gene TRBV19; 10 nucleotides align to TRBD2. V dropped 9 bases and J dropped 6; count of bases not matched to a gene: 4. The CDR3 loop spans 13 amino acids. Germline V gene lookup returns CDR1 LNHDA and CDR2 SQIVND (reference sequence). The CDR3 region is CARSGGAPGELFF. As DNA, the CDR3 is TGTGCCAGAAGCGGGGGGGCCCCCGGGGAGCTGTTTTTT.

V usage is TRBV5-1 and J usage is TRBJ2-7; D may be TRBD2 (6 bases). Trimming removed 0 bases at V and 6 bases at J, with 10 bases between. The CDR3 spans 13 residues. Germline V gene sequence: CDR1 SGHRS, CDR2 YFSETQ. The CDR3 here is CASSLAAGLEQYF. CDR3 DNA sequence: TGCGCCAGCAGCTTGGCGGCGGGGCTCGAGCAGTACTTC.

The CDR3 spells CASSYPPGVPNEQFF. The CDR3, as DNA: TGTGCCAGCAGTTACCCCCCCGGGGTGCCCAATGAGCAGTTCTTC. V is TRBV6-6 and J is TRBJ2-1; a weak D match, TRBD2 (5 bases). Germline values: CDR1 MNHNY, CDR2 SVGAGI (reference sequence). V shed 2 bases and J shed 6 bases, with 14 bases lying between them. The CDR3 runs 15 residues.

The gene calls are TRBV30 and TRBJ2-2; TRBD2 matches at 10 bases. The CDR3 runs 17 residues. V trimming: 0 bases; J trimming: 1 base; junction bases outside the gene matches: 5. Germline V gene data show CDR1 as GTSNPN and CDR2 as SVGIG (reference sequence). The CDR3 loop reads CAWSVGSGGWNTGELFF. CDR3 in DNA: TGTGCCTGGAGTGTTGGTAGCGGGGGGTGGAACACCGGGGAGCTGTTTTTT. The full variable domain, with the rest looked up from reference TRBV30 and TRBJ2-2, is SQTIHQWPATLVQPVGSPLSLECTVEGTSNPNLYWYRQAAGRGLQLLFYSVGIGQISSEVPQNLSASRPQDRQFILSSKKLLLSDSGFYLCAWSVGSGGWNTGELFFGEGSRLTVL.

CDR3 protein: CASSPGLRGPRGETQYF. The CDR3 DNA sequence: TGTGCCAGCAGCCCTGGCTTGCGGGGGCCAAGGGGGGAGACCCAGTACTTC. The chain uses TRBV28 and TRBJ2-5; the D gene is possibly TRBD2 (7 bases). The CDR3 is 17 residues long. The V gene's germline CDR1 is MDHEN and CDR2 SYDVKM. Trimming took off 6 bases at V and 5 bases at J, with 25 bases between the two ends.

The chain is built from TRBV7-2 and TRBJ1-2; the D gene is possibly TRBD1 (5 bases). V gave up 1 base and J gave up 0 bases, with 12 bases separating them. CDR1 is SGHTA and CDR2 is FQGNSA in the germline V gene. This CDR3 comprises 16 residues. The CDR3 nucleotides are TGTGCCAGCAGCTTAGGCGACAGCAAAGCTAACTATGGCTACACCTTC. This codes for CASSLGDSKANYGYTF.

CDR3 amino acids: CAWRPGGWGYEQYF. In nucleotides, the CDR3 is TGTGCCTGGAGGCCGGGGGGGTGGGGTTACGAGCAGTACTTC. The chain has TRBV30 and TRBJ2-7; 8 bases map to TRBD2. This CDR3 has 14 residues. Germline CDR1 is GTSNPN and CDR2 is SVGIG (reference sequence). The trim removed 3 bases at V and 4 bases at J, leaving 8 bases unmatched.

The chain joins TRBV21-1 to TRBJ2-1; TRBD2 is the table's D call and was not checked against the DNA. TRBV21-1 is deemed a pseudogene. The CDR3 extends over 16 amino acids. This CDR3 is CASSKMERGPSNEQFF. The CDR3 nucleotides read TGTGCCAGCAGCAAGATGGAGCGGGGGCCCTCCAATGAGCAGTTCTTC.

The chain is built from TRBV5-4 and TRBJ1-1; D is undetermined. The CDR3 has 14 residues. V was pared by 0 bases and J by 0 bases, with 6 bases between. Looked up from germline, CDR1 is SGHNT and CDR2 is YYREEE (reference sequence). The CDR3 is CASSLGVMNTEAFF. DNA of the CDR3: TGTGCCAGCAGCTTGGGTGTCATGAACACTGAAGCTTTCTTT.

V gene TRBV2 combines with J gene TRBJ2-7, with D possibly matching TRBD1 (6 bases). From germline, CDR1 is SNHLY and CDR2 FYNNEI. The V gene lost 10 bases and the J gene lost 2 bases, with 18 bases spanning the gap. The CDR3 covers 14 residues. The CDR3 nucleotides read TGTGCCACCGGTCCCAGGGGTTTGCCCTACGAGCAGTACTTC. The encoded protein is CATGPRGLPYEQYF.

The chain couples TRBV28 to TRBJ1-1, with 7 bases fitting TRBD1. Germline V gene sequence: CDR1 MDHEN, CDR2 SYDVKM. V lost 1 base to trimming and J lost 3 bases; unmatched junction nucleotides: 8. The CDR3 covers 16 residues. The CDR3 bases are TGTGCCAGCAGTTTATACAGGGGAGTTGGGCACACTGAAGCTTTCTTT. This gives the protein CASSLYRGVGHTEAFF. Drawing the rest from reference TRBV28 and TRBJ1-1, the complete variable domain is DVKVTQSSRYLVKRTGEKVFLECVQDMDHENMFWYRQDPGLGLRLIYFSYDVKMKEKGDIPEGYSVSREKKERFSLILESASTNQTSMYLCASSLYRGVGHTEAFFGQGTRLTVV.

As DNA, the CDR3 is TGTGCCATCAGTGATCACAGGGGGCTTCAAGGCTACACCTTC. The encoded protein is CAISDHRGLQGYTF. V usage is TRBV10-3 and J usage is TRBJ1-2, with TRBD1 identical over 9 bases. There are 14 residues in the CDR3. The V and J ends lost 3 bases and 8 bases, in that order; junction bases with no gene match: 7. From germline, CDR1 is ENHRY and CDR2 SYGVKD.

The rearrangement uses TRBV28 and TRBJ2-7; D not resolved. Per germline, CDR1 MDHEN and CDR2 SYDVKM. This CDR3 has 16 residues. Trimming cost V 6 bases and J 2 bases, with 20 bases left between them. The CDR3 DNA reads TGTGCCAGCAGCCCCCCCAATGGCGGCCCTCCCTACGAGCAGTACTTC. As protein: CASSPPNGGPPYEQYF. Supplemented by reference TRBV28 and TRBJ2-7, the full variable domain reads DVKVTQSSRYLVKRTGEKVFLECVQDMDHENMFWYRQDPGLGLRLIYFSYDVKMKEKGDIPEGYSVSREKKERFSLILESASTNQTSMYLCASSPPNGGPPYEQYFGPGTRLTVT.

Note on this clone: Other DNA sequences within the sample encode an identical CDR3. The CDR3 DNA reads as TGTGCCAGCAGCGCCAGGGAAGACACTGAAGCTTTCTTT. Its protein product is CASSAREDTEAFF. This chain connects TRBV6-4 to TRBJ1-1; D is perhaps TRBD1 (5 bases). The germline V and J ends were trimmed by 6 bases and 3 bases, with 11 bases remaining between them. This CDR3 region has 13 residues. Germline CDR1 reads MRHNA; CDR2 reads SNTAGT.

This chain links TRBV19 with TRBJ1-2; D uncertain. Germline V gene data show CDR1 as LNHDA and CDR2 as SQIVND (reference sequence). The V gene lost 3 bases and the J gene lost 2 bases, with 7 bases spanning the gap. The CDR3 loop spans 13 amino acids. The chain's CDR3 is CASSIGENYGYTF. In DNA form, the CDR3 reads TGTGCCAGTAGTATCGGAGAAAACTATGGCTACACCTTC.

The chain has TRBV4-1 and TRBJ1-1, with D tentatively TRBD1 (6 bases). The V gene lost 0 bases and the J gene lost 1 base, with 6 bases spanning the gap. The CDR3 length is 14 residues. From germline, CDR1 is MGHRA and CDR2 YSYEKL. The CDR3 nucleotides are TGCGCCAGCAGCCAAGAACAGGGGAACACTGAAGCTTTCTTT. Translating gives CASSQEQGNTEAFF.

The chain has TRBV9 and TRBJ2-3; 8 nucleotides align to TRBD2. Germline lookup yields CDR1 SGDLS and CDR2 YYNGEE. The CDR3 is 15 residues long. V was pared by 0 bases and J by 2 bases, with 2 bases of the junction left unmatched. As DNA, the CDR3 is TGTGCCAGCAGCGTAGCCGGGGGGGACACAGATACGCAGTATTTT. Translated: CASSVAGGDTDTQYF.